The 29 T cell receptor beta chains presented below share a single source sample, sequenced in a study of control samples from healthy donors and cancer patients. Clones were read by immunoSEQ multiplex PCR, and TCRdb kept only the in-frame ones, dropping some. The data contain roughly 400,000 clones, roughly 90% of them singletons. Sequenced: PBMCs. These receptors were collected from a man aged 40-55 years with head and neck cancer.

This chain connects TRBV10-2 to TRBJ2-2; D gene ambiguous. The CDR3 is made up of 12 amino acids. Germline V lookup: CDR1 WSHSY, CDR2 SAAADI. V was cut by 6 bases and J by 6 bases, with 8 bases left in between. The DNA for the CDR3 is TGCGCCAGCAGCTGGGATTCCGGGGAGCTGTTTTTT. Protein sequence: CASSWDSGELFF.

This clone was seen only a few times. The chain combines TRBV10-1 with TRBJ1-3, with unresolved D. The ends were cut back, 0 bases at V and 2 bases at J, with 5 bases in the middle. This CDR3 comprises 14 residues. Germline V gene sequence: CDR1 WNHNN, CDR2 SYGVQD (reference sequence). Written as DNA, the CDR3 is TGCGCCAGCAGTGAGTCTTCAGCTGGAAACACCATATATTTT. This codes for CASSESSAGNTIYF.

The rearrangement uses TRBV12-5 and TRBJ2-1; unclear D gene. There are 12 residues in the CDR3. V was cut by 0 bases and J by 5 bases, with 2 bases left in between. Per germline, CDR1 LGHNT and CDR2 FRNRAP. CDR3 loop: CASGLVDNEQFF. The CDR3 coding sequence is TGTGCTAGTGGTTTGGTCGACAATGAGCAGTTCTTC.

The chain carries TRBV2 and TRBJ2-7; 10 bases are shared with TRBD1. This CDR3 region has 14 residues. The junction had 9 bases not matched to a gene; V was cut back by 8 bases and J by 5 bases. The V gene's germline CDR1 is SNHLY and CDR2 FYNNEI. The DNA for the CDR3 is TGTGCCAGCTCTAGGGACAGGGGTTCACACGAGCAGTACTTC. This sequence encodes CASSRDRGSHEQYF.

The CDR3 region is CASSYPGTGNAGELFF. CDR3 bases: TGTGCCAGCAGTTACCCCGGGACAGGGAATGCCGGGGAGCTGTTTTTT. The chain couples TRBV6-6 to TRBJ2-2, with 9 bases aligning to TRBD1. The trim removed 2 bases at V and 6 bases at J, leaving 7 bases unmatched. Germline-derived CDR1 and CDR2 are MNHNY and SVGAGI (reference sequence). This CDR3 is 16 amino acids long.

The chain joins TRBV3-1 (or the pseudogene TRBV3-2) to TRBJ1-4, with 8 bases fitting TRBD1. Germline CDR1 and CDR2: LGHDT and YNNKEL (reference sequence). This CDR3 has 16 amino acids. Trimming cost V 6 bases and J 6 bases; bases outside gene matches: 12. CDR3 DNA sequence: TGTGCCAGCAGACAGTCCGAGACAGGGGTTCATGAAAAACTGTTTTTT. Protein sequence: CASRQSETGVHEKLFF.

The chain combines TRBV27 with TRBJ2-2, with 7 bases that match TRBD2. V lost 1 base, J lost 6 bases, and 14 bases stayed unmatched. This CDR3 contains 18 residues. CDR1 is MNHEY and CDR2 is SMNVEV in the germline V gene (reference sequence). Written as DNA, the CDR3 is TGTGCCAGCAGTTTATTGGGGGGAGGGCCATCATGGGCCGGGGAGCTGTTTTTT. Protein sequence: CASSLLGGGPSWAGELFF.

DNA of the CDR3: TGTGCCAGCAGTGCCGGGGGGGCCGAGAGGAATGAGCAGTTCTTC. Its protein product is CASSAGGAERNEQFF. The rearrangement uses TRBV2 and TRBJ2-1, with TRBD2 matching over 8 bases. Germline lookup yields CDR1 SNHLY and CDR2 FYNNEI. The CDR3 has 15 residues. The J segment lost 7 bases and the V segment lost 4 bases, leaving 9 bases of the junction unmatched.

The gene calls are TRBV30 and TRBJ1-5; D unclear. Trimming stripped 0 bases from V and 1 base from J, with 16 bases between. From germline, CDR1 is GTSNPN and CDR2 SVGIG (reference sequence). This CDR3 contains 17 residues. Here the CDR3 DNA reads TGTGCCTGGAGTGTAGCAAGCTATAGCATAAGCAATCAGCCCCAGCATTTT. This gives the protein CAWSVASYSISNQPQHF.

This clone occurred once. The chain combines TRBV4-3 with TRBJ2-3; TRBD1 might be the D (6 bases). Trimming removed 0 bases from V and 5 bases from J, with 9 bases in between. The CDR3 contains 14 residues. The germline gives CDR1 LGHNA, CDR2 YSLEER. The CDR3 protein is CASSQEQGIDTQYF. The DNA for the CDR3 is TGCGCCAGCAGCCAAGAGCAGGGGATAGATACGCAGTATTTT.

The chain joins TRBV28 to TRBJ1-6, with TRBD1 matching over 7 bases. Germline values: CDR1 MDHEN, CDR2 SYDVKM. V was pared by 6 bases and J by 8 bases, with 4 bases of the junction left unmatched. This CDR3 has 13 residues. The CDR3 DNA is TGTGCCAGCAGACGGGACAGTGATTCACCCCTCCACTTT. This gives the protein CASRRDSDSPLHF.

V is TRBV28 and J is TRBJ1-5, with D perhaps TRBD1 (5 bases). Trimming cost V 7 bases and J 6 bases, with 16 bases left between them. The CDR3 totals 14 residues. The germline V gene encodes CDR1 MDHEN and CDR2 SYDVKM. CDR3 coding DNA: TGTGCCAGCATCCCAGGGACTGCAGGTCAGCCCCAGCATTTT. Amino acid sequence: CASIPGTAGQPQHF. The full variable domain, rest sourced from reference TRBV28 and TRBJ1-5, is DVKVTQSSRYLVKRTGEKVFLECVQDMDHENMFWYRQDPGLGLRLIYFSYDVKMKEKGDIPEGYSVSREKKERFSLILESASTNQTSMYLCASIPGTAGQPQHFGDGTRLSIL.

The chain is built from TRBV10-2 and TRBJ1-1; 9 positions match TRBD1. After removal of 2 bases from V and 4 bases from J, the junction contained 2 bases not matched to a gene. Germline CDR1 WSHSY, CDR2 SAAADI. The CDR3 sequence is 14 residues long. The CDR3 DNA sequence: TGCGCCAGCAGTGAGCAGACAGGGGGCACTGAAGCTTTCTTT. It is translated as CASSEQTGGTEAFF.

The J gene is TRBJ2-7, the V gene TRBV7-3; the D gene is possibly TRBD1 (6 bases). From germline, CDR1 is SGHTA and CDR2 FQGTGA. The CDR3 is made up of 13 amino acids. V lost 6 bases and J 2 bases, leaving 11 bases between the germline ends. In DNA form, the CDR3 reads TGTGCCAGCAGTGGTGAGGGGGCCTACGAGCAGTACTTC. This sequence encodes CASSGEGAYEQYF.

This chain uses TRBV7-9 with TRBJ1-6; D perhaps matches TRBD1 (5 bases). The CDR3 consists of 15 residues. CDR1 is SEHNR and CDR2 is FQNEAQ in the germline V gene (reference sequence). Trimming cost V 6 bases and J 4 bases, with 13 bases left between them. The CDR3 loop is CASRPWTQYNSPLHF. The CDR3 DNA reads as TGTGCCAGCAGACCATGGACACAGTATAATTCACCCCTCCACTTT.

V and J are TRBV4-2 and TRBJ2-7; D may match TRBD1 or TRBD2 (5 bases each). Looked up from germline, CDR1 is LGHNA and CDR2 is YNFKEQ. V was clipped by 3 bases and J by 4 bases, with 19 bases between them. The CDR3 spans 16 residues. As DNA, the CDR3 is TGTGCCAGCAGCCAGGGCGCGGCAGGGACGGTTTACGAGCAGTACTTC. Its translation: CASSQGAAGTVYEQYF.

The V and J genes are TRBV5-1 and TRBJ2-3, with D possibly being TRBD1 (5 bases). The V gene lost 0 bases and the J gene lost 0 bases, with 11 bases spanning the gap. This CDR3 comprises 16 residues. Germline CDR1 and CDR2: SGHRS and YFSETQ. CDR3 nucleotides: TGCGCCAGCAGCTTGGGACAGTCCGCGAGCACAGATACGCAGTATTTT. Translated: CASSLGQSASTDTQYF. Variable domain in full (rest from reference TRBV5-1 and TRBJ2-3): KAGVTQTPRYLIKTRGQQVTLSCSPISGHRSVSWYQQTPGQGLQFLFEYFSETQRNKGNFPGRFSGRQFSNSRSEMNVSTLELGDSALYLCASSLGQSASTDTQYFGPGTRLTVL.

J is TRBJ1-1 and V is TRBV30; TRBD1 might be the D (5 bases). Germline lookup yields CDR1 GTSNPN and CDR2 SVGIG (reference sequence). Trimming left V 4 bases short and J 3 bases short, with 15 bases between. The CDR3 length is 14 residues. CDR3 amino acids: CAWTRGRRDTEAFF. The CDR3 region has the DNA TGTGCCTGGACCCGGGGCAGGAGGGACACTGAAGCTTTCTTT.

This chain joins TRBV4-1 and TRBJ2-1; D ambiguous. Trimming shortened V by 1 base and J by 12 bases, and 13 bases separated the two germline ends. The CDR3 has 13 residues. CDR1 is MGHRA and CDR2 is YSYEKL in the germline V gene. The CDR3 here is CASSQVYTGGQFF. The CDR3 DNA is TGCGCCAGCAGCCAAGTCTATACCGGTGGGCAGTTCTTC.

This rearrangement joins TRBV28 to TRBJ2-5; 12 bases agree with TRBD2. Trimming removed 4 bases from V and 0 bases from J; junction bases left unmatched: 15. Germline V CDR1 and CDR2: MDHEN, SYDVKM. The CDR3 is made up of 20 amino acids. The chain's CDR3 is CASSSFGGLAGGRYQETQYF. The CDR3 coding sequence is TGTGCCAGCAGTTCGTTTGGTGGTCTAGCGGGGGGGAGGTACCAAGAGACCCAGTACTTC.

The rearrangement joins TRBV24-1 to TRBJ1-1; D perhaps matches TRBD1 (6 bases). Germline values: CDR1 KGHDR, CDR2 SFDVKD. The CDR3 covers 13 residues. Trimming shortened V by 4 bases and J by 4 bases, and 9 bases separated the two germline ends. CDR3: CATSEPTGTEAFF. As DNA, the CDR3 is TGTGCCACCAGTGAACCGACAGGCACTGAAGCTTTCTTT.

This clone was observed a single time. V is TRBV3-1 (or the pseudogene TRBV3-2) and J is TRBJ2-7; 13 bases fit TRBD2. V lost 4 bases, J lost 6 bases, and 6 bases stayed unmatched. This CDR3 is built from 15 residues. The germline gives CDR1 LGHDT, CDR2 YNNKEL (reference sequence). The CDR3 reads CASSRGLAGALEQYF. The CDR3, as DNA: TGTGCCAGCAGCCGTGGACTAGCGGGAGCGCTCGAGCAGTACTTC.

The V call is TRBV5-4, the J call TRBJ1-2, with D perhaps matching TRBD1 (5 bases). Germline V lookup: CDR1 SGHNT, CDR2 YYREEE (reference sequence). This CDR3 region has 17 residues. The V and J ends lost 4 bases and 3 bases respectively, with 22 bases between them. The CDR3 reads CASSAGQGAGSHYGYTF. Written as DNA, the CDR3 is TGTGCCAGCAGCGCCGGGCAAGGGGCCGGATCGCACTATGGCTACACCTTC.

The chain is built from TRBV19 and TRBJ1-1, with D uncertain. The V and J ends lost 3 bases and 7 bases respectively, with 6 bases between them. The length of the CDR3 is 11 residues. Germline V gives CDR1 LNHDA, CDR2 SQIVND (reference sequence). The CDR3 loop is CASSISVEAFF. Written as DNA, the CDR3 is TGTGCCAGTAGTATCAGCGTTGAAGCTTTCTTT.

The CDR3 sequence: CASSPLQGGFLVSPLHF. Here the CDR3 DNA reads TGTGCCAGCTCACCCCTCCAGGGGGGATTCCTGGTGTCACCCCTCCACTTT. The gene calls are TRBV18 and TRBJ1-6; 7 nucleotides align to TRBD1. The germline CDR1 and CDR2 sequences are KGHSH and LQKENI. V shed 3 bases, J shed 10 bases, and the junction held 15 bases outside the gene matches. The CDR3 sequence is 17 residues long.

The chain is built from TRBV6-1 and TRBJ1-2, with D hard to call. V was shortened by 0 bases and J by 4 bases, with 15 bases between the two germline ends. The CDR3 has 16 residues. From germline, CDR1 is MNHNS and CDR2 SASEGT. CDR3 sequence reads: CASSEAGRGLSYGYTF. CDR3 in DNA: TGTGCCAGCAGTGAAGCAGGGCGGGGTTTGAGCTATGGCTACACCTTC.

Comments on this clone: Other DNA sequences within the sample encode an identical CDR3. This chain links TRBV9 with TRBJ1-2, with D uncertain. Deletions cut 0 bases from V and 4 bases from J, with 4 bases between. Germline lookup yields CDR1 SGDLS and CDR2 YYNGEE. This CDR3 has 12 residues. CDR3 loop: CASSVDSYGYTF. CDR3 in DNA: TGTGCCAGCAGCGTAGATAGCTATGGCTACACCTTC.

V usage is TRBV27 and J usage is TRBJ2-1; 8 bases align to TRBD2. The germline V gene encodes CDR1 MNHEY and CDR2 SMNVEV (reference sequence). Germline trimming cut 5 bases from V and 4 bases from J; bases unmatched to any gene: 7. The CDR3 spans 15 residues. CDR3 DNA sequence: TGTGCCAGCAGTCCCCTAGCGGGCCTTTACAATGAGCAGTTCTTC. Translated, it gives CASSPLAGLYNEQFF.

This chain uses TRBV3-1 (or the pseudogene TRBV3-2) with TRBJ1-4, with D perhaps matching TRBD1 (5 bases). CDR1 and CDR2 (germline): LGHDT, YNNKEL (reference sequence). The CDR3 spans 16 residues. Trimming pared 2 bases from V and 4 bases from J, leaving 14 bases between. CDR3 sequence reads: CASSQRRPGHNEKLFF. The CDR3 nucleotides read TGTGCCAGCAGCCAACGTCGGCCAGGGCATAATGAAAAACTGTTTTTT.